A selection of T cell receptor beta chains follows, all from one sample in a study of post-analysis software for immune sequencing data. From the PCR reads, TCRdb called clonotypes with MiXCR, one entry per CDR3 protein. The sample yields about 500,000 distinct CDR3 sequences, 40% to 55% seen once. The sequenced sample consisted of blood. Receptors originate from a girl between 5 and 17 years old with multiple sclerosis. CDR3s include the opening cysteine and the closing phenylalanine or tryptophan. A D gene is named only where the DNA matches it firmly. Rows may omit the clone size; those that give it use once, few, many or a size class.

d_call	v_call	j_call	clone_size	cdr3_nt	cdr3_aa
-	TRBV29-1	TRBJ2-1	few	TGCAGCGCGGACGGGACCGCCAATGAGCAGTTCTTC	CSADGTANEQFF
-	TRBV29-1	TRBJ2-5	few	TGCAGCGCCGCATCCTTCGCGCGGCAGGAGGAGACCCAGTACTTC	CSAASFARQEETQYF
-	TRBV7-2	TRBJ2-7	few	TGTGCCAGCAGCTTAGACGCGGGAACCCCCTACGAGCAGTACTTC	CASSLDAGTPYEQYF
-	TRBV9	TRBJ2-1	few	TGTGCCAGCAGCACCCCGCTTGAGCGGACGAACATCAATGAGCAGTTCTTC	CASSTPLERTNINEQFF
TRBD2	TRBV2	TRBJ2-4	few	TGTGCCAGCAGTGAGGGGCCGGGACTAGCGGGATCGGACATTCAGTACTTC	CASSEGPGLAGSDIQYF
-	TRBV7-9	TRBJ1-2	few	TGTGCCAGCAGCCTAGGAGGACTACAAAATTATGGCTACACCTTC	CASSLGGLQNYGYTF
-	TRBV4-1	TRBJ2-7	-	TGCGCCAGCAGCCAAGCGCAGTCCTACGAGCAGTACTTC	CASSQAQSYEQYF
-	TRBV7-2	TRBJ1-6	-	TGTGCCAGCAGCGGCGCCAGGGGTGGCTCTGAAAATTCACCCCTCCACTTT	CASSGARGGSENSPLHF
-	TRBV7-2	TRBJ1-2	-	TGTGCCAGCAGCTTAGCGCTTTGGCCAGTAGCTAACTATGGCTACACCTTC	CASSLALWPVANYGYTF
TRBD1	TRBV29-1	TRBJ2-2	-	TGCAGCGTCCCGGGGGACAGGGGGCTCAGGGAGCTGTTTTTT	CSVPGDRGLRELFF
-	TRBV5-1	TRBJ2-1	once	TGCGCCAGCAGCTTGGAGATCCACACTAGGCAAGACAATGAGCAGTTCTTC	CASSLEIHTRQDNEQFF
-	TRBV4-2	TRBJ2-1	-	TGTGCCAGCAGGCTTCAGGAAAAGCAGTTCTTC	CASRLQEKQFF
-	TRBV5-4	TRBJ2-7	few	TGTGCCAGCAGCTTGTGGGGGACCTACGAGCAGTACTTC	CASSLWGTYEQYF
-	TRBV5-1	TRBJ2-6	few	TGCGCCAGCAGCTTGTTCCAGGAGAGGGATGGGGCCAACGTCCTGACTTTC	CASSLFQERDGANVLTF
-	TRBV3-1	TRBJ2-5	few	TGTGCCAGCAGCCAAGATCCGGCGGGGAGGAAGACCCAGTACTTC	CASSQDPAGRKTQYF
-	TRBV3-1	TRBJ2-5	few	TGTGCCAGCAGCCACGGGCGTCAAGAGACCCAGTACTTC	CASSHGRQETQYF
TRBD2	TRBV5-1	TRBJ2-7	many	TGTGCCAGCAGTTGGACTAGCGGGAGTTACGAGCAGTACTTC	CASSWTSGSYEQYF
TRBD2	TRBV20-1	TRBJ2-3	-	TGCAGTGCTAGATTACTAGCGGGAGAAGACGATACGCAGTATTTT	CSARLLAGEDDTQYF
-	TRBV7-9	TRBJ2-1	-	TGTGCCAGCAGCCTATGGGTGGGAGAAGGGTACAATGAGCAGTTCTTC	CASSLWVGEGYNEQFF
TRBD1	TRBV5-1	TRBJ2-7	-	TGCGCCAGCAGCTTGGCCACGGGGACAGGGGGCTTCTACGAGCAGTACTTC	CASSLATGTGGFYEQYF
TRBD1	TRBV12-5	TRBJ2-1	-	TGTGCTAGTGCCCCAGACAGGGAGTTGTACAATGAGCAGTTCTTC	CASAPDRELYNEQFF
-	TRBV5-1	TRBJ1-5	-	TGCGCCAGCAGCGTCTCGGGCAGCGAGGTTCAGCCCCAGCATTTT	CASSVSGSEVQPQHF
TRBD1	TRBV28	TRBJ2-7	few	TGTGCCAGCAGCCGAACCGGGACAGGGCCCCACGAGCAGTACTTC	CASSRTGTGPHEQYF
TRBD2	TRBV5-1	TRBJ2-3	-	TGCGCCAGCAGAAGCAGGGGGGGACTAGCGGGAGTCGCGGATACGCAGTATTTT	CASRSRGGLAGVADTQYF
-	TRBV29-1	TRBJ2-6	few	TGCAGCGTTAGATCCTCTGGGGCCAACGTCCTGACTTTC	CSVRSSGANVLTF
-	TRBV7-3	TRBJ2-7	-	TGTGCCAGCAGCTGGGAAGGGGGCTACGAGCAGTACTTC	CASSWEGGYEQYF
-	TRBV5-1	TRBJ2-7	-	TGCGCCAGCAGAATAGGACTTACCTACGAGCAGTACTTC	CASRIGLTYEQYF
-	TRBV20-1	TRBJ2-1	-	TGCAGTGCTATTAGCTTGAATGAGCAGTTCTTC	CSAISLNEQFF
-	TRBV28	TRBJ1-5	few	TGTGCCAGCAGTTCAACTCCAGGGTTAGGCAATCAGCCCCAGCATTTT	CASSSTPGLGNQPQHF
TRBD2	TRBV5-5	TRBJ2-3	-	TGTGCCAGCAGCCTGCCCGGGACTAGCTTCACAGATACGCAGTATTTT	CASSLPGTSFTDTQYF
-	TRBV4-1	TRBJ1-2	-	TGCGCCAGCAGCCAAGAAACACGCTACCCTGGCTACACCTTC	CASSQETRYPGYTF